This TCR beta chain was identified in a study of beta chain features in type 1 diabetes. Notes on this clone: Its antigen is as yet unknown.

Expressed TCRB transcripts were sequenced, since all the RNA that had been isolated was reverse transcribed. Sequencing was performed with immunoSEQ multiplex PCR; in TCRdb, only in-frame clones are kept and a portion is missing. This sample has around 300,000 clones, with roughly 8% found just once. Germline V gene lookup returns CDR1 SGHRS and CDR2 YFSETQ. The CDR3 runs to 14 residues. Study-level points and caveats: There was a possibility that cDNA sequencing over-represented cells with high TCR expression.

V is TRBV5-1 and J is TRBJ2-5, with 7 bases matching TRBD1. The J call may be faulty, since TRBJ2-7 better matches the DNA end. This TCR was recovered from a woman aged 18-30 years in good health. Source material: central memory CD4+ T cells from blood. CDR3 in amino acids: CASTRTAGGHEQYF. DNA for the CDR3: TGCGCCAGCACCCGGACGGCAGGGGGACACGAGCAGTACTTC.